Shown below are 29 T cell receptor beta chains from a single sample sequenced in a study of T cell responses to AZD1222 COVID-19 vaccine. Sequencing was performed with immunoSEQ multiplex PCR; in TCRdb, only in-frame clones are kept and a portion is missing. The data show approximately 150,000 clones, 90% to 95% seen once. This specimen was peripheral blood, taken on day 0 of AZD1222 vaccination. The receptor set was obtained from an adult in good health.

V and J are TRBV2 and TRBJ1-4; D might be TRBD1 (5 bases). CDR3 length equals 14 residues. Germline V gives CDR1 SNHLY, CDR2 FYNNEI. Trimming removed 6 bases from V and 7 bases from J, with 15 bases in between. The CDR3 nucleotides read TGTGCCAGCAGACGGGACCTCTCGGGTGAAAAACTGTTTTTT. It translates to CASRRDLSGEKLFF.

The rearrangement joins TRBV4-2 to TRBJ1-6; a weak D match, TRBD1 (5 bases). Per the germline V gene, CDR1 is LGHNA and CDR2 is YNFKEQ. The CDR3 consists of 15 residues. The V end lost 0 bases, the J end lost 7 bases, and 10 bases lay between the germline ends. The CDR3 sequence is CASSQDQGSNSPLHF. CDR3 in DNA: TGTGCCAGCAGCCAAGACCAGGGATCAAATTCACCCCTCCACTTT.

The J gene is TRBJ1-2, the V gene TRBV19; 8 bases are a match to TRBD1. The germline V gene encodes CDR1 LNHDA and CDR2 SQIVND (reference sequence). Unmatched junction bases numbered 16, after V lost 6 bases and J lost 7 bases. The CDR3 length is 16 residues. The CDR3, as DNA: TGTGCCAGTAGGACAGAGCCCGGACAGGGCCGAGGTGGCTACACCTTC. Protein: CASRTEPGQGRGGYTF.

This clone showed up just once. The chain couples TRBV21-1 to TRBJ1-4; the table gives TRBD1 as D, unverified against the DNA. TRBV21-1 is described as a pseudogene. The CDR3 runs to 16 residues. CDR3 amino acids: CASSNLGGFFHEKLFF. CDR3 nucleotide sequence: TGTGCCAGCAGCAATCTAGGGGGCTTTTTCCATGAAAAACTGTTTTTT.

The chain combines TRBV27 with TRBJ1-5; 10 bases align to TRBD1. The germline V gene encodes CDR1 MNHEY and CDR2 SMNVEV (reference sequence). The CDR3 extends over 17 amino acids. Germline trimming cut 1 base from V and 3 bases from J; bases unmatched to any gene: 6. This CDR3 is CASSLYPGQGLNQPQHF. DNA of the CDR3: TGTGCCAGCAGTTTATACCCGGGACAGGGGCTCAATCAGCCCCAGCATTTT.

The rearrangement links TRBV7-9 to TRBJ2-1; TRBD2 is a possible D gene (5 bases). This CDR3 has 15 amino acids. The V end lost 3 bases, the J end lost 8 bases, and 17 bases lay between the germline ends. Germline CDR1 SEHNR, CDR2 FQNEAQ (reference sequence). The CDR3 DNA sequence: TGTGCCAGCAGCTTTACCCGCCGGGATTTCTATGAGCAGTTCTTC. It encodes CASSFTRRDFYEQFF.

This sequence joins TRBV6-5 and TRBJ1-2; D unclear. V gave up 6 bases and J gave up 6 bases, with 14 bases separating them. The germline V gene has CDR1 MNHEY and CDR2 SVGAGI. There are 13 residues in the CDR3. The CDR3 nucleotides are TGTGCCAGCAGAACAAGGGAGGCGCATGGCTACACCTTC. It specifies CASRTREAHGYTF.

This CDR3 is CASSSGTGVAGELFF. The CDR3 DNA reads TGCGCCAGCAGCTCCGGGACAGGGGTCGCCGGGGAGCTGTTTTTT. The chain uses TRBV5-1 and TRBJ2-2, with 10 nucleotides matching TRBD1. The CDR3 sequence is 15 residues long. V shed 3 bases and J 6 bases; nucleotides not matched to a gene: 5. Germline V gene lookup returns CDR1 SGHRS and CDR2 YFSETQ.

V gene TRBV30 combines with J gene TRBJ1-3; D is undetermined. Germline V gives CDR1 GTSNPN, CDR2 SVGIG (reference sequence). Trimming removed 3 bases at V and 5 bases at J, with 14 bases between. There are 14 residues in the CDR3. This CDR3 reads CAWSQGIIRNTIYF. CDR3 coding DNA: TGTGCCTGGAGCCAAGGTATTATCAGAAACACCATATATTTT.

The genes are TRBV6-5 and TRBJ1-4; 7 bases fit TRBD1. CDR3 length: 15 residues. The germline V gene has CDR1 MNHEY and CDR2 SVGAGI. Trimming removed 2 bases from V and 5 bases from J; junction bases left unmatched: 5. Here the CDR3 reads CASSYTDRPNEKLFF. CDR3 sequence (DNA): TGTGCCAGCAGTTACACGGACAGGCCGAATGAAAAACTGTTTTTT.

The V gene is TRBV24-1, the J gene TRBJ2-3; possibly TRBD1 for D (5 bases). The CDR3 is 15 residues long. Germline assignment: CDR1 KGHDR and CDR2 SFDVKD. With 7 bases removed from V and 0 bases from J, the gap between germline ends came to 13 bases. The CDR3 sequence is CATSTGAGSTDTQYF. In DNA form, the CDR3 reads TGTGCCACCAGCACCGGAGCAGGGAGCACAGATACGCAGTATTTT.

This chain links TRBV10-3 with TRBJ2-7; 7 nucleotides line up with TRBD1. V lost 3 bases and J lost 2; bases outside the gene matches: 4. This CDR3 is built from 14 residues. The germline V gene has CDR1 ENHRY and CDR2 SYGVKD. The CDR3 sequence: CAISDTGVAYEQYV. CDR3 sequence (DNA): TGTGCCATCAGTGATACAGGGGTAGCCTACGAGCAGTACGTC.

The rearrangement uses TRBV3-1 (or the pseudogene TRBV3-2) and TRBJ2-1, with D perhaps matching TRBD2 (6 bases). The V end lost 4 bases, the J end lost 7 bases, and 14 bases lay between the germline ends. The germline V gene encodes CDR1 LGHDT and CDR2 YNNKEL (reference sequence). The CDR3 loop spans 14 amino acids. The CDR3 nucleotides are TGTGCCAGCAGCCCCGGGACTTTCGGGAATGAGCAGTTCTTC. This translates into CASSPGTFGNEQFF.

Written as DNA, the CDR3 is TGTGCCAGCAGATACGCTGGACTAGCCGGGACTAATACGCAGTATTTT. This codes for CASRYAGLAGTNTQYF. The chain uses TRBV2 and TRBJ2-3, with 8 bases identical to TRBD2. This CDR3 contains 16 residues. Germline loops: CDR1 SNHLY, CDR2 FYNNEI. With 6 bases clipped from V and 7 bases from J, the junction kept 15 bases outside the gene matches.

This rearrangement joins TRBV5-1 to TRBJ1-1; a possible D gene is TRBD1 (6 bases). This CDR3 is built from 24 residues. CDR1 is SGHRS, CDR2 YFSETQ, per germline. The ends were cut back, 1 base at V and 2 bases at J, with 39 bases in the middle. For the CDR3, the DNA is TGCGCCAGCAGCTTGACCGGGACACGGCAAGCCACAGGCTATCCCTCCCGGGTTAACACTGAAGCTTTCTTT. Translating it yields CASSLTGTRQATGYPSRVNTEAFF.

This rearrangement joins TRBV7-2 to TRBJ2-2, with TRBD1 as a possible D gene (6 bases). The germline V gene has CDR1 SGHTA and CDR2 FQGNSA. This CDR3 is built from 16 residues. The V and J ends lost 4 bases and 0 bases respectively, with 12 bases between them. The DNA for the CDR3 is TGTGCCAGCAGCTGGCAAGGGGGTACGAACACCGGGGAGCTGTTTTTT. It yields the protein CASSWQGGTNTGELFF.

This sequence joins TRBV4-2 and TRBJ1-2, with D unclear. The V gene's germline CDR1 is LGHNA and CDR2 YNFKEQ. The CDR3 consists of 16 residues. Trimming left V 1 base short and J 5 bases short, with 17 bases between. CDR3 residues: CASSQVGREEGYGYTF. CDR3 nucleotide sequence: TGTGCCAGCAGCCAAGTAGGTAGGGAGGAAGGGTATGGCTACACCTTC.

CDR3 in DNA: TGTGCCAGCAGCCCTTCGTTGCAGGGGGCGAAATCCCAAGCTTTCTTT. This gives the protein CASSPSLQGAKSQAFF. The chain is built from TRBV7-6 and TRBJ1-1; TRBD1 matches at 8 bases. V gave up 5 bases and J gave up 9 bases; unmatched junction bases: 17. The CDR3 loop spans 16 amino acids. Germline CDR1 is SGHVS and CDR2 is FNYEAQ.

This clone has just one count. The chain joins TRBV3-1 (or the pseudogene TRBV3-2) to TRBJ1-6; D is unclear. CDR1 and CDR2 from the germline V gene are LGHDT and YNNKEL (reference sequence). The CDR3 spans 15 residues. The V and J ends lost 3 bases and 10 bases respectively, with 16 bases between them. The CDR3 coding sequence is TGTGCCAGCAGCCAGAAGAGCGCCAAGATCTCACCCCTCCACTTT. This translates into CASSQKSAKISPLHF.

The chain couples TRBV20-1 to TRBJ1-2, with D maybe TRBD1 (5 bases). The CDR3 totals 14 residues. With 3 bases removed from V and 2 bases from J, the gap between germline ends came to 13 bases. Germline V gene sequence: CDR1 DFQATT, CDR2 SNEGSKA (reference sequence). The CDR3, as DNA: TGCAGTGCTAGTACCGGGACGGGCAACTATGGCTACACCTTC. Translation gives CSASTGTGNYGYTF.

The chain combines TRBV6-6 with TRBJ2-1, with D possibly being TRBD2 (5 bases). Germline assignment: CDR1 MNHNY and CDR2 SVGAGI (reference sequence). Between the trimmed V and J ends, which lost 2 bases and 6 bases, there was a span of 11 bases. CDR3 length: 14 residues. The CDR3 DNA reads TGTGCCAGCAGTTACACTCGAACTAGCAATGAGCAGTTCTTC. This translates into CASSYTRTSNEQFF.

The CDR3 DNA is TGTGCCAGCAGCGTAATCGAGGCGGATGAGCAGTTCTTC. It yields the protein CASSVIEADEQFF. V usage is TRBV7-6 and J usage is TRBJ2-1; no firm D call. With 5 bases removed from V and 8 bases from J, the gap between germline ends came to 13 bases. CDR3 length: 13 amino acids. Germline V gives CDR1 SGHVS, CDR2 FNYEAQ.

The sample holds a few counts of this clone. The chain joins TRBV6-5 to TRBJ1-4; the match to TRBD1 covers 7 bases. V trimming: 10 bases; J trimming: 8 bases; junction bases outside the gene matches: 16. CDR1 and CDR2 (germline): MNHEY, SVGAGI. CDR3 length: 15 residues. In nucleotides, the CDR3 is TGTGCCACCCAACCCGCCAGACAGGGAAGGGAAAAACTGTTTTTT. Its translation is CATQPARQGREKLFF.

The chain employs TRBV3-1 (or the pseudogene TRBV3-2) and TRBJ1-2, with D hard to call. The CDR3 spans 13 residues. Germline lookup yields CDR1 LGHDT and CDR2 YNNKEL (reference sequence). Trimming pared 0 bases from V and 8 bases from J, leaving 10 bases between. The CDR3: CASSQDFYEGYTF. Written as DNA, the CDR3 is TGTGCCAGCAGCCAAGATTTCTATGAGGGCTACACCTTC.

J is TRBJ1-1 and V is TRBV2; D call uncertain. Trimming shortened V by 3 bases and J by 0 bases, and 11 bases separated the two germline ends. Germline loops: CDR1 SNHLY, CDR2 FYNNEI. The CDR3 has 15 residues. The CDR3 here is CASSERPRMNTEAFF. The CDR3 nucleotides are TGTGCCAGCAGTGAGCGTCCCAGGATGAACACTGAAGCTTTCTTT.

The chain recombines TRBV5-5 with TRBJ2-5; TRBD1 matches 7 bases. This CDR3 has 15 residues. Germline CDR1 is SGHKS and CDR2 is YYEKEE (reference sequence). V trimming: 3 bases; J trimming: 2 bases; junction bases outside the gene matches: 7. The CDR3 DNA is TGTGCCAGCAGCTGGGACAGAACCCTTCAAGAGACCCAGTACTTC. Encoded protein: CASSWDRTLQETQYF.

This chain links TRBV19 with TRBJ1-1, with D uncertain. V was shortened by 3 bases and J by 1 base, with 9 bases between the two germline ends. CDR3 length: 14 residues. Germline-derived CDR1 and CDR2 are LNHDA and SQIVND (reference sequence). CDR3: CASSIGAGNTEAFF. CDR3 nucleotide sequence: TGTGCCAGTAGTATCGGTGCGGGGAACACTGAAGCTTTCTTT.

The J gene is TRBJ1-1, the V gene TRBV6-5; 9 bases align to TRBD1. From germline, CDR1 is MNHEY and CDR2 SVGAGI. V lost 2 bases, J lost 7 bases, and 8 bases stayed unmatched. CDR3 size: 15 residues. CDR3 protein: CASSYQPGQGVEAFF. CDR3 coding DNA: TGTGCCAGCAGTTACCAACCGGGACAGGGTGTTGAAGCTTTCTTT.

CDR3 sequence reads: CASSQGGQSLQPQHF. The CDR3 DNA follows: TGCGCCAGCAGCCAAGGGGGACAGAGTTTACAGCCCCAGCATTTT. The chain employs TRBV4-1 and TRBJ1-5, with TRBD1 identical over 7 bases. The CDR3 is 15 residues long. The trim removed 1 base at V and 7 bases at J, leaving 7 bases unmatched. The germline V gene encodes CDR1 MGHRA and CDR2 YSYEKL.